This TCR beta chain came from a study of CD8 T cells in Susac syndrome. An amount of RNA that ranged from about 0.45 to 1 ug was reverse transcribed with random hexamers. It was immunoSEQ multiplex PCR that amplified TCR beta CDR3 across 54 Vbeta and 13 Jbeta. TCRdb passed the immunoSEQ multiplex PCR reads through MiXCR, listing each CDR3 protein once. The sample includes some 110,000 distinct CDR3 sequences, about 92% seen only once; the top ten take 0.085% to 0.095%. V dropped 11 bases and J dropped 1 base, with 23 bases sitting between them. The CDR3 consists of 16 residues. Looked up from germline, CDR1 is MDHEN and CDR2 is SYDVKM. This clonotype showed up just once. CD8+ and CD4+ T cells were negatively isolated; TEMRA cells were FACS-enriched.

This sequence originates from a human donor with multiple sclerosis. The sample taken for sequencing was CD4+ T cells from PBMCs. This chain uses TRBV28 with TRBJ1-2; TRBD1 is a possible D gene (6 bases). This chain's CDR3 is CAGGATGGGRNYGYTF. Here the CDR3 DNA reads TGTGCCGGCGGGGCGACAGGAGGAGGGCGTAACTATGGCTACACCTTC.